This T cell receptor (beta chain) was captured in a study of neoadjuvant anti-PD-1 for oral cavity cancer. Time point: after neoadjuvant nivolumab, at surgical resection. These newly diagnosed stage II-IVA oral cavity squamous cell carcinoma patients had no prior systemic or radiation treatment. Data came from immunoSEQ multiplex PCR; TCRdb stores just in-frame clones and leaves some out. In the table there are tens of thousands of clones, around a quarter of which are singletons. Per the germline V gene, CDR1 is SEHNR and CDR2 is FQNEAQ (reference sequence). V lost 5 bases and J lost 4; bases outside the gene matches: 12. This CDR3 has 17 residues.

The sequenced sample was tumor tissue, obtained after nivolumab (anti-PD-1) treatment. The sequence was obtained from a person between 35 and 79 years old with oral cavity squamous cell carcinoma. The chain joins TRBV7-9 to TRBJ1-5; 9 bases fit TRBD1. The CDR3, as DNA: TGTGCCAGCAGCCCCGAGCGGGGACAGGGAATGAATCAGCCCCAGCATTTT. Residues: CASSPERGQGMNQPQHF.